The 25 T cell receptor beta chains below were found in one sample sequenced in a study of post-analysis software for immune sequencing data. General study points: Elevated frequency relative to controls characterized roughly 5 TRBV segments in patients, TRBV5-6, TRBV5-1 and TRBV20-1 among them.

cDNA libraries of TCR beta carried unique molecular identifiers. TCRdb reprocessed the PCR reads via MiXCR and lists one record per CDR3 protein. The sample lists roughly 540,000 distinct CDR3 sequences, roughly 34% occurring once. No antigen has been identified for these receptors. The sequencing input was blood. Every receptor here comes from a girl aged 2 to 17 with multiple sclerosis.

The J gene is TRBJ2-7, the V gene TRBV7-9; perhaps D is TRBD1 or TRBD2 (5 bases each). CDR1 is SEHNR, CDR2 FQNEAQ, per germline (reference sequence). Deletions cut 4 bases from V and 9 bases from J, with 16 bases between. CDR3 length: 13 residues. The CDR3 region has the DNA TGTGCCAGCAGCTCCGCGGGTGGGGGAGTGCAGTACTTC. Its protein is CASSSAGGGVQYF. Combining the CDR3 with reference TRBV7-9 and TRBJ2-7 gives the whole variable domain DTGVSQNPRHKITKRGQNVTFRCDPISEHNRLYWYRQTLGQGPEFLTYFQNEAQLEKSRLLSDRFSAERPKGSFSTLEIQRTEQGDSAMYLCASSSAGGGVQYFGPGTRLTVT.

This clonotype was observed a handful of times. The chain has TRBV29-1 and TRBJ1-2; D is perhaps TRBD1 (5 bases). V was shortened by 2 bases and J by 4 bases, with 17 bases between the two germline ends. The CDR3 has 15 residues. Germline V lookup: CDR1 SQVTM, CDR2 ANQGSEA. CDR3 nucleotide sequence: TGCAGCGTTGAAAAACCCCGACCGGGGACCTATGGCTACACCTTC. The encoded protein is CSVEKPRPGTYGYTF. The variable domain in full, with the rest retrieved from reference TRBV29-1 and TRBJ1-2, is SAVISQKPSRDICQRGTSLTIQCQVDSQVTMMFWYRQQPGQSLTLIATANQGSEATYESGFVIDKFPISRPNLTFSTLTVSNMSPEDSSIYLCSVEKPRPGTYGYTFGSGTRLTVV.

The chain recombines TRBV10-3 with TRBJ2-7; no clear D gene. Germline V lookup: CDR1 ENHRY, CDR2 SYGVKD. The CDR3 totals 13 residues. V was clipped by 4 bases and J by 7 bases, with 14 bases between them. DNA for the CDR3: TGTGCCATCAGTGCCGACATTACAGAGGAGCAGTACTTC. Its protein is CAISADITEEQYF.

This clonotype has a handful of counts. The rearrangement uses TRBV20-1 and TRBJ1-5; 10 bases fit TRBD1. This CDR3 region has 12 residues. Trimming cost V 6 bases and J 9 bases; bases outside gene matches: 5. Germline assignment: CDR1 DFQATT and CDR2 SNEGSKA (reference sequence). CDR3 sequence: CSAWTGGRPQHF. CDR3 nucleotides: TGCAGTGCCTGGACAGGGGGGCGGCCCCAGCATTTT.

This clonotype was seen many times. The CDR3 region is CASSQVSGNRNTEAFF. CDR3 sequence (DNA): TGTGCCAGCAGCCAAGTCTCGGGGAACAGAAACACTGAAGCTTTCTTT. This chain connects TRBV4-2 to TRBJ1-1; D remains ambiguous. Deletions cut 1 base from V and 2 bases from J, with 14 bases between. This CDR3 has 16 residues. CDR1 LGHNA and CDR2 YNFKEQ come from the germline V gene.

This clonotype was recorded a few times. The rearrangement links TRBV7-9 to TRBJ1-2; unclear D gene. The CDR3 runs to 14 residues. Germline CDR1 SEHNR, CDR2 FQNEAQ (reference sequence). The V end was cut by 1 base, the J end by 4 bases, with 10 bases between. CDR3 sequence reads: CASSLEQDFYGYTF. The CDR3 DNA follows: TGTGCCAGCAGCTTAGAGCAGGATTTCTATGGCTACACCTTC.

Regarding this clonotype: Germline is not matched at one junction end, which may reflect a read error. The chain couples TRBV12-3 or TRBV12-4 to TRBJ1-6; 8 nucleotides align to TRBD1. The CDR3 consists of 15 residues. The CDR3 DNA is TGTGCCAGCAGCAGAGGACAGGGTGTGAGCTCACCCCCCCACTTT. Its translation is CASSRGQGVSSPPHF.

This clonotype showed up just a few times. V is TRBV5-3 and J is TRBJ2-5, with D uncertain. TRBV5-3 is marked as an open reading frame, function uncertain. This CDR3 has 10 amino acids. Trimming pared 0 bases from V and 7 bases from J, leaving 1 base between. The CDR3, as DNA: TGTGCCAGAAGCTTGGGGACCCAGTACTTC. It is translated as CARSLGTQYF.

This clonotype was counted only a few times. The chain joins TRBV4-1 to TRBJ1-1, with no clear D. V lost 0 bases to trimming and J lost 11 bases, with 10 bases between them. From germline, CDR1 is MGHRA and CDR2 YSYEKL. The CDR3 extends over 12 amino acids. The CDR3 here is CASSQDRKRAFF. CDR3 sequence (DNA): TGCGCCAGCAGCCAAGATAGGAAGAGGGCTTTCTTT.

This clonotype was counted a few times. This chain connects TRBV5-1 to TRBJ2-3; D is unresolved. Trimming left V 1 base short and J 2 bases short, with 14 bases between. Germline lookup yields CDR1 SGHRS and CDR2 YFSETQ. This CDR3 spans 16 amino acids. The CDR3 spells CASSLKSGIHTDTQYF. CDR3 bases: TGCGCCAGCAGCTTGAAATCCGGCATACACACAGATACGCAGTATTTT.

V usage is TRBV6-1 and J usage is TRBJ1-1; 8 bases line up with TRBD1. J was trimmed by 0 bases and V by 5 bases; bases with no gene match: 14. Germline CDR1 is MNHNS and CDR2 is SASEGT. The CDR3 runs 18 residues. The CDR3 sequence: CASSPPIRTGRLNTEAFF. CDR3 in DNA: TGTGCCAGCAGTCCTCCGATCAGGACAGGGAGGTTGAACACTGAAGCTTTCTTT.

The V and J genes are TRBV6-4 and TRBJ2-3, with 7 bases that match TRBD2. Germline values: CDR1 MRHNA, CDR2 SNTAGT. V was pared by 3 bases and J by 7 bases, with 7 bases of the junction left unmatched. This CDR3 spans 14 amino acids. The CDR3 nucleotides read TGTGCCAGCAGTGATGGCGGGGGTCGAAATACGCAGTATTTT. Its protein product is CASSDGGGRNTQYF.

The CDR3 sequence is CASSLIQGANTEAFF. As DNA, the CDR3 is TGTGCCAGCAGCTTAATCCAGGGGGCGAACACTGAAGCTTTCTTT. The rearrangement joins TRBV7-9 to TRBJ1-1, with 8 bases fitting TRBD1. CDR1 and CDR2 from the germline V gene are SEHNR and FQNEAQ (reference sequence). The CDR3 extends over 15 amino acids. Trimming removed 2 bases from V and 1 base from J; junction bases left unmatched: 3. The full variable domain, completed using reference TRBV7-9 and TRBJ1-1, is DTGVSQNPRHKITKRGQNVTFRCDPISEHNRLYWYRQTLGQGPEFLTYFQNEAQLEKSRLLSDRFSAERPKGSFSTLEIQRTEQGDSAMYLCASSLIQGANTEAFFGQGTRLTVV.

There are a few counts of this clonotype. The chain is built from TRBV12-3 or TRBV12-4 and TRBJ1-6; 11 positions match TRBD1. This CDR3 is 15 amino acids long. The V and J ends lost 3 bases and 7 bases, in that order; junction bases with no gene match: 2. CDR3 region: CASSLGQGVNSPLHF. DNA of the CDR3: TGTGCCAGCAGTTTGGGACAGGGGGTAAATTCACCCCTCCACTTT.

This clonotype was counted once. The rearrangement uses TRBV9 and TRBJ2-2; the D gene is possibly TRBD2 (6 bases). In germline, CDR1 is SGDLS, CDR2 YYNGEE. CDR3 length: 15 residues. Between the trimmed V and J ends, which lost 1 base and 1 base, there was a span of 8 bases. CDR3 in DNA: TGTGCCAGCAGCGTATTCGGGGGGAACACCGGGGAGCTGTTTTTT. Protein: CASSVFGGNTGELFF.

The chain carries TRBV5-1 and TRBJ2-1; 10 positions agree with TRBD2. The CDR3 extends over 16 amino acids. Trimming removed 4 bases from V and 5 bases from J; junction bases left unmatched: 9. Germline CDR1 and CDR2: SGHRS and YFSETQ. The CDR3 bases are TGCGCCAGCAGCGCCCTACTAGCGGGGTCGAACAATGAGCAGTTCTTC. This encodes CASSALLAGSNNEQFF.

The chain couples TRBV6-1 to TRBJ2-1; possibly TRBD1 for D (5 bases). Germline V gene sequence: CDR1 MNHNS, CDR2 SASEGT. V lost 6 bases and J 4 bases, leaving 13 bases between the germline ends. This CDR3 region has 14 residues. The CDR3 DNA sequence: TGTGCCAGCAGCGGAGACAGTAATTACAATGAGCAGTTCTTC. It specifies CASSGDSNYNEQFF.

This clonotype turned up a few times. V and J are TRBV9 and TRBJ2-1, with TRBD2 identical over 10 bases. The CDR3 loop spans 16 amino acids. Trimming took 0 bases from V and 4 from J; bases not matched to a gene: 4. CDR1 and CDR2 from the germline V gene are SGDLS and YYNGEE. This chain's CDR3 is CASSVALAGGYNEQFF. The CDR3 DNA is TGTGCCAGCAGCGTAGCCTTAGCGGGGGGTTACAATGAGCAGTTCTTC. Full variable domain (missing parts from reference TRBV9 and TRBJ2-1): DSGVTQTPKHLITATGQRVTLRCSPRSGDLSVYWYQQSLDQGLQFLIQYYNGEERAKGNILERFSAQQFPDLHSELNLSSLELGDSALYFCASSVALAGGYNEQFFGPGTRLTVL.

The rearrangement joins TRBV2 to TRBJ2-1, with no clear D. V lost 5 bases to trimming and J lost 13 bases, with 12 bases between them. The CDR3 is made up of 11 amino acids. Germline V gene data show CDR1 as SNHLY and CDR2 as FYNNEI. CDR3 nucleotides: TGTGCCAGCAGTCTAAGCAGGAGCCAGTTCTTC. It codes for CASSLSRSQFF.

V usage is TRBV27 and J usage is TRBJ1-2; D uncertain. Per germline, CDR1 MNHEY and CDR2 SMNVEV (reference sequence). The ends were cut back, 3 bases at V and 0 bases at J, with 11 bases in the middle. CDR3 length: 15 residues. CDR3 sequence: CASSFSGGANYGYTF. CDR3 sequence (DNA): TGTGCCAGCAGTTTCTCCGGTGGAGCTAACTATGGCTACACCTTC.

The chain is built from TRBV3-1 and TRBJ2-6, with 8 positions matching TRBD1. The CDR3 sequence is 14 residues long. With V trimmed by 1 base and J by 16 bases, 9 bases remained unmatched. Germline CDR1 reads LGHDT; CDR2 reads YNNKEL (reference sequence). The CDR3 region is CASSQVPDRASLTF. The DNA for the CDR3 is TGTGCCAGCAGCCAAGTCCCGGACAGGGCGTCACTGACTTTC.

This clonotype was counted between two and nine times. The V and J genes are TRBV20-1 and TRBJ2-1; TRBD2 aligns across 9 bases. J lost 1 base, V lost 2 bases, and 12 bases had no gene match. Germline CDR1 DFQATT, CDR2 SNEGSKA (reference sequence). The CDR3 runs to 18 residues. The CDR3 DNA reads as TGCAGTGCTAGACCAGCGGGGGGTAGGTCTAGTTCCTACAATGAGCAGTTCTTC. It specifies CSARPAGGRSSSYNEQFF.

This clonotype has just a few counts. The genes are TRBV5-1 and TRBJ2-7; 10 bases line up with TRBD2. V dropped 2 bases and J dropped 1; count of bases not matched to a gene: 6. In germline, CDR1 is SGHRS, CDR2 YFSETQ. This CDR3 is built from 16 residues. CDR3 nucleotides: TGCGCCAGCAGCTTATTAGGACTAGCGGCTTCCTACGAGCAGTACTTC. This encodes CASSLLGLAASYEQYF.

As to this clonotype: Mismatch with germline at one junction end may stem from a read error. V usage is TRBV27 and J usage is TRBJ2-1, with D hard to call. There are 14 residues in the CDR3. The germline V gene has CDR1 MNHEY and CDR2 SMNVEV (reference sequence). The DNA for the CDR3 is TGTGCCAGCAGTTTTCGGGCCCCTTGGGATGAGCAGGTCTTC. Translating it yields CASSFRAPWDEQVF.

This clonotype was picked up a small number of times. The rearrangement joins TRBV5-1 to TRBJ1-4; D possibly corresponds to TRBD1 (6 bases). V gave up 6 bases and J gave up 5 bases, with 14 bases separating them. Germline V gives CDR1 SGHRS, CDR2 YFSETQ. The CDR3 is made up of 14 amino acids. CDR3 region: CASTPDSRNEKLFF. CDR3 DNA sequence: TGCGCCAGCACCCCGGACAGTAGGAATGAAAAACTGTTTTTT.